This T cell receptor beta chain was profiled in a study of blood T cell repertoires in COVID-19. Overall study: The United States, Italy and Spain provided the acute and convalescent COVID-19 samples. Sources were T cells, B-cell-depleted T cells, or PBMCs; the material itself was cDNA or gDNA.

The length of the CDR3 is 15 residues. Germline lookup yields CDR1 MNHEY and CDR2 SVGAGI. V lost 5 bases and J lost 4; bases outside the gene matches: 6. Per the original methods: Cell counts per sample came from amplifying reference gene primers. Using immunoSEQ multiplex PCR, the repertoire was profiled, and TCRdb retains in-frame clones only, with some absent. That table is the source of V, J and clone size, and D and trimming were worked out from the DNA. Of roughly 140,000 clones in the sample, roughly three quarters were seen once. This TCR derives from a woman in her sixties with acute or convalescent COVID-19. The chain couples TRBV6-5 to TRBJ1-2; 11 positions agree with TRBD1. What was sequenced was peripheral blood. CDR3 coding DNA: TGTGCCAGCAGTACCGGGACAGGGGGGGCCTATGGCTACACCTTC. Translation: CASSTGTGGAYGYTF.